This TCR beta chain is drawn from a study of identical twins. This CDR3 has 16 amino acids. TCRdb re-called the 5' RACE reads with MiXCR, one entry per CDR3 protein. The repertoire holds 250,000 or so distinct CDR3 sequences, with about an eighth as singletons. Separately, the same data were catalogued under a study of yellow fever vaccine responses in identical twins.

Sequenced sample: memory (CD45RO+) T cells sorted from blood. The chain links TRBV1 to TRBJ2-1; the table's D call, TRBD1, has no DNA check behind it. TRBV1 counts as a pseudogene. This TCR was recovered from a woman aged 18 to 35 in good health. The CDR3 DNA is TGCACCAGCAGCCAAGACACAACAGGGGCGTGGAATGAGCAGTTCTTC. It translates to CTSSQDTTGAWNEQFF.